This T cell receptor (beta chain) emerged from a study of T cells in Graves' hyperthyroidism and ophthalmopathy. It was RNA transcripts that yielded the amplified TCR beta CDR3 regions. With the HTBI primer set, the TCR CDR3 went through a first round of RT-PCR. TCRdb analysed the multiplex PCR reads with MiXCR anew, one entry per CDR3 protein. Among under 400,000 distinct CDR3 sequences listed, approximately 14% were seen once. A few counts support this clonotype. Trimming took off 0 bases at V and 9 bases at J, with 12 bases between the two ends. This CDR3 is built from 15 residues. Per the germline V gene, CDR1 is SGHDN and CDR2 is FVKESK. For the diagnoses, clinical symptoms, serum thyroxine and TRAb, thyroid ultrasound and orbital computed tomography were used. Blood from later-ophthalmopathy patients was taken at first hyperthyroidism diagnosis.

The receptor was isolated from a woman aged 18-35 years with Graves' hyperthyroidism that later progressed to Graves' ophthalmopathy. This chain links TRBV14 with TRBJ1-6; no reliable D call. The sample consisted of blood. The DNA for the CDR3 is TGTGCCAGCAGCCAAGATGGAGGCCACCTTTCACCCCTCCACTTT. Protein sequence: CASSQDGGHLSPLHF. The full variable domain, with the rest looked up from reference TRBV14 and TRBJ1-6, is EAGVTQFPSHSVIEKGQTVTLRCDPISGHDNLYWYRRVMGKEIKFLLHFVKESKQDESGMPNNRFLAERTGGTYSTLKVQPAELEDSGVYFCASSQDGGHLSPLHFGNGTRLTVT.